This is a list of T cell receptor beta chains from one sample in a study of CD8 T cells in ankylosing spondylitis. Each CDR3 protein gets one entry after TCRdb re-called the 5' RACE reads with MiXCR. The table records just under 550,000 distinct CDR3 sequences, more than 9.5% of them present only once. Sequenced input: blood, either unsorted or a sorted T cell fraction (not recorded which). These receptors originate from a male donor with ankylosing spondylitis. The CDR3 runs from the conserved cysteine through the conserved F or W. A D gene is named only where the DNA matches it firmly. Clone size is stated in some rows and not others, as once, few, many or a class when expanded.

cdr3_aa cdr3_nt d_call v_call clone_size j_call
CASSPFLAGGNEQYF TGTGCCAGCAGCCCATTTCTAGCGGGAGGCAACGAGCAGTACTTC TRBD2 TRBV3-1 few TRBJ2-7
CASTSLTGDTGELFF TGTGCCAGCACATCCCTTACAGGCGACACCGGGGAGCTGTTTTTT NA TRBV9 NA TRBJ2-2
CASSHGAGYGYTF TGTGCCAGCAGCCATGGGGCAGGATATGGCTACACCTTC NA TRBV3-1 many TRBJ1-2
CASSLGTSGSFTDTQYF TGTGCCAGCAGCCTCGGGACTAGCGGGAGTTTCACAGATACGCAGTATTTT TRBD2 TRBV9 few TRBJ2-3
CASSTLAGGKLDTQYF TGTGCCAGCAGCACTCTAGCGGGAGGTAAATTAGATACGCAGTATTTT TRBD2 TRBV7-2 NA TRBJ2-3
CASSLSSGGRNTQYF TGTGCCAGCAGTTTATCGTCAGGGGGTAGGAATACGCAGTATTTT TRBD1 TRBV27 few TRBJ2-3
CASFSTGTLNTEAFF TGTGCCAGCTTTTCAACCGGGACGTTGAACACTGAAGCTTTCTTT NA TRBV6-1 NA TRBJ1-1
CASSPARVRSGPQHF TGTGCCAGCTCACCAGCAAGGGTCCGTAGCGGGCCCCAGCATTTT NA TRBV18 once TRBJ1-5
CSVTLAGRSSYNEQFF TGCAGCGTGACCCTAGCGGGCCGTAGCTCCTACAATGAGCAGTTCTTC TRBD2 TRBV29-1 few TRBJ2-1
CSAGNRGLNTEAFF TGCAGTGCGGGAAACAGGGGGTTGAACACTGAAGCTTTCTTT TRBD1 TRBV20-1 NA TRBJ1-1
CASSPVAGNVEYF TGTGCCAGCTCACCGGTGGCGGGGAACGTGGAGTACTTC NA TRBV18 NA TRBJ2-4
CASSKRGVNTEAFF TGTGCCAGCAGCAAGAGGGGGGTAAACACTGAAGCTTTCTTT NA TRBV5-6 many TRBJ1-1
CSARAVDNEQFF TGCAGTGCTAGGGCGGTTGACAATGAGCAGTTCTTC NA TRBV20-1 many TRBJ2-1
CATSDWDRFTDTQYF TGTGCCACCAGTGATTGGGACAGGTTCACAGATACGCAGTATTTT TRBD1 TRBV24-1 many TRBJ2-3
CSAQIAGGFQETQYF TGCAGTGCTCAGATAGCGGGAGGCTTCCAAGAGACCCAGTACTTC TRBD2 TRBV20-1 NA TRBJ2-5
CSVTRTGVRTEAFF TGCAGCGTTACTAGGACAGGGGTGCGCACTGAAGCTTTCTTT TRBD1 TRBV29-1 many TRBJ1-1
CSARGQAHNEQFF TGCAGTGCTAGGGGACAGGCCCACAATGAGCAGTTCTTC TRBD1 TRBV20-1 few TRBJ2-1
CASSLLAGNSYNEQFF TGTGCCAGCAGTCTACTAGCGGGCAACTCCTACAATGAGCAGTTCTTC TRBD2 TRBV12-3/TRBV12-4 NA TRBJ2-1
CASSPLKGLDNEQFF TGTGCCAGCAGCCCGTTAAAAGGGTTAGACAATGAGCAGTTCTTC NA TRBV28 NA TRBJ2-1
CASSVDDGRVNEKLFF TGTGCCAGCAGCGTAGATGACGGCAGGGTGAATGAAAAACTGTTTTTT NA TRBV9 few TRBJ1-4
CASSSGRQQPQHF TGTGCCAGCAGTTCAGGTCGGCAACAGCCCCAGCATTTT NA TRBV6-2/TRBV6-3 NA TRBJ1-5
CSAANPWANQETQYF TGCAGTGCCGCCAATCCTTGGGCCAACCAAGAGACCCAGTACTTC NA TRBV20-1 few TRBJ2-5
CASSLGDSSGANVLTF TGCGCCAGCAGCTTGGGGGACAGCTCTGGGGCCAACGTCCTGACTTTC TRBD1 TRBV5-1 few TRBJ2-6
CASSPRGGVNTGELFF TGTGCCAGCAGCCCCAGGGGAGGAGTGAACACCGGGGAGCTGTTTTTT NA TRBV7-2 many TRBJ2-2
CASRSTGTDTEAFF TGCGCCAGCAGATCGACAGGGACCGACACTGAAGCTTTCTTT TRBD1 TRBV5-1 NA TRBJ1-1
CASRTGTNYGYTF TGTGCCAGCAGGACAGGGACTAACTATGGCTACACCTTC TRBD1 TRBV28 many TRBJ1-2
CSAKTGRAQHF TGCAGTGCTAAGACAGGGCGGGCCCAGCATTTT TRBD1 TRBV20-1 NA TRBJ1-5
CASSLAPAGGQLSSYNEQFF TGTGCCAGCAGCTTAGCCCCAGCAGGGGGCCAATTAAGCTCCTACAATGAGCAGTTCTTC TRBD1 TRBV7-6 few TRBJ2-1
CSVGVGSRETQYF TGCAGCGTTGGCGTGGGGTCAAGGGAGACCCAGTACTTC NA TRBV29-1 NA TRBJ2-5
CSAEVGQGARQPQHF TGCAGTGCCGAAGTGGGTCAGGGGGCTCGGCAGCCCCAGCATTTT TRBD1 TRBV20-1 NA TRBJ1-5
CASSSGTGNQPQHF TGTGCCAGCAGCTCCGGGACAGGGAATCAGCCCCAGCATTTT TRBD1 TRBV7-8 many TRBJ1-5
CATSDAGWEQYF TGTGCCACCAGTGATGCAGGTTGGGAGCAGTACTTC NA TRBV24-1 few TRBJ2-7
CASRLGGFRSGYTF TGTGCCAGCAGGTTAGGAGGGTTTCGGTCTGGCTACACCTTC NA TRBV28 NA TRBJ1-2
CSVEGLAGAYRDNEQFF TGCAGCGTTGAAGGGCTAGCGGGAGCTTATAGAGACAATGAGCAGTTCTTC TRBD2 TRBV29-1 NA TRBJ2-1
CSARDVAGAGYEQFF TGCAGTGCTAGAGATGTGGCGGGAGCTGGCTATGAGCAGTTCTTC TRBD2 TRBV20-1 many TRBJ2-1
CAISVGLAGNEQFF TGTGCCATCAGTGTGGGACTAGCGGGCAATGAGCAGTTCTTC TRBD2 TRBV10-3 few TRBJ2-1
CASSSGGYGANVLTF TGTGCCAGCAGTTCCGGAGGGTATGGGGCCAACGTCCTGACTTTC NA TRBV5-5 many TRBJ2-6
CATRDRPTFIEQFF TGTGCCACCCGGGACAGGCCGACTTTCATTGAGCAGTTCTTC TRBD1 TRBV6-2/TRBV6-3 NA TRBJ2-1
CATSTLAGGLYGEQFF TGTGCCACCAGCACCTTAGCGGGAGGACTCTACGGTGAGCAGTTCTTC TRBD2 TRBV15 many TRBJ2-1
CSARDFATGGHSPLHF TGCAGTGCTAGAGATTTCGCTACGGGAGGTCATTCACCCCTCCACTTT NA TRBV20-1 few TRBJ1-6
CASRIGTGMNQPQHF TGTGCCAGCAGAATCGGGACAGGGATGAATCAGCCCCAGCATTTT TRBD1 TRBV12-3/TRBV12-4 few TRBJ1-5
CAWLTRGSGNTIYF TGTGCCTGGCTGACTCGGGGGTCTGGAAACACCATATATTTT NA TRBV30 NA TRBJ1-3
CAISEPTQMGVGYTF TGTGCCATCAGTGAGCCAACACAGATGGGTGTTGGCTACACCTTC NA TRBV10-3 NA TRBJ1-2
CASSLGGLEGAYEQYF TGTGCCAGCAGCTTAGGGGGCTTAGAAGGAGCCTACGAGCAGTACTTC NA TRBV7-2 NA TRBJ2-7
CSARRQMGTDTQYF TGCAGTGCTCGGAGGCAGATGGGGACAGATACGCAGTATTTT NA TRBV20-1 few TRBJ2-3
CASSFDSGDNEQFF TGTGCCAGCAGTTTTGACAGCGGCGACAATGAGCAGTTCTTC NA TRBV12-3/TRBV12-4 many TRBJ2-1
CASSHPPGGRDTEAFF TGCGCCAGCAGCCACCCGCCGGGGGGTCGGGACACTGAAGCTTTCTTT NA TRBV4-1 NA TRBJ1-1
CASSLVGFSNYGYTF TGTGCCAGCAGCTTAGTAGGTTTCAGTAACTATGGCTACACCTTC NA TRBV7-8 NA TRBJ1-2
CASSPPGQTNTEAFF TGTGCCAGCTCACCTCCCGGACAGACGAACACTGAAGCTTTCTTT NA TRBV18 NA TRBJ1-1
CAIYSGSYNEQFF TGTGCCATCTATAGCGGGAGTTACAATGAGCAGTTCTTC TRBD2 TRBV10-3 few TRBJ2-1
CASSLRFEAAYNEQFF TGTGCCAGCAGCTTAAGGTTCGAAGCGGCCTACAATGAGCAGTTCTTC NA TRBV11-2 few TRBJ2-1
CSAEEVSQPQHF TGCAGTGCTGAAGAGGTCAGTCAGCCCCAGCATTTT NA TRBV20-1 few TRBJ1-5